Reported below is one T cell receptor (beta chain). The antigen is undetermined. These data are taken from a study of cytomegalovirus exposure and HLA in healthy donors. Whole-study findings and limits: Most of the CMV-associated TCR beta chains (in a later analysis) appeared to be HLA-restricted. Upon later analysis, TCR association rates were observed to vary by HLA locus, being highest for DRB1 and lowest for HLA-C.

It was with 60 Vbeta and 13 Jbeta primers that the PCR ran. Data came from immunoSEQ multiplex PCR; TCRdb stores just in-frame clones and leaves some out. The sample holds about 40,000 clones; about 66% are singletons and the top ten take 18%. The V and J ends lost 3 bases and 5 bases respectively, with 13 bases between them. Germline V gene lookup returns CDR1 MNHNS and CDR2 SASEGT. The CDR3 is 15 residues long. The receptor was isolated from a man over 45 in good health and CMV-seropositive. The rearrangement joins TRBV6-1 to TRBJ2-2; D is unclear. The sequenced material came from PBMCs. CDR3 in DNA: TGTGCCAGCAGTGATGGTATCCACTCTACCGGGGAGCTGTTTTTT. It codes for CASSDGIHSTGELFF.